Below, 16 T cell receptor beta chains from the same sample are listed, as sequenced in a study of blood T cell repertoires in COVID-19. Produced via immunoSEQ multiplex PCR; TCRdb's table is partial and in-frame only. Of some 13,000 clones detected, roughly nine tenths appear once; the ten largest clones hold 2.9%. Sequencing was done on a sample of peripheral blood. The receptor set was obtained from a human donor in a cohort sampled during active COVID-19.

Only one count was recorded for this clone. This rearrangement joins TRBV28 to TRBJ2-7; a weak D match, TRBD1 (6 bases). This CDR3 spans 15 amino acids. Germline CDR1 and CDR2: MDHEN and SYDVKM. Trimming took off 1 base at V and 3 bases at J, with 13 bases between the two ends. The CDR3, as DNA: TGTGCCAGCAGTTTATATGGCAGGGGAAGCTACGAGCAGTACTTC. This codes for CASSLYGRGSYEQYF. Combining the CDR3 with reference TRBV28 and TRBJ2-7 gives the whole variable domain DVKVTQSSRYLVKRTGEKVFLECVQDMDHENMFWYRQDPGLGLRLIYFSYDVKMKEKGDIPEGYSVSREKKERFSLILESASTNQTSMYLCASSLYGRGSYEQYFGPGTRLTVT.

This clone was picked up one time. This chain joins TRBV9 and TRBJ2-1, with TRBD2 matching over 10 bases. Germline V gives CDR1 SGDLS, CDR2 YYNGEE. The CDR3 is 15 amino acids. V lost 4 bases to trimming and J lost 4 bases; unmatched junction nucleotides: 5. The CDR3 spells CASSLLAGFYNEQFF. The CDR3 DNA reads as TGTGCCAGCAGCTTACTAGCGGGGTTTTACAATGAGCAGTTCTTC. Variable domain in full (rest from reference TRBV9 and TRBJ2-1): DSGVTQTPKHLITATGQRVTLRCSPRSGDLSVYWYQQSLDQGLQFLIQYYNGEERAKGNILERFSAQQFPDLHSELNLSSLELGDSALYFCASSLLAGFYNEQFFGPGTRLTVL.

The rearrangement uses TRBV4-2 and TRBJ2-1, with 9 bases fitting TRBD2. The V segment lost 0 bases and the J segment 6 bases; nucleotides outside the gene matches: 6. The CDR3 loop spans 16 amino acids. Germline V gene lookup returns CDR1 LGHNA and CDR2 YNFKEQ. CDR3 sequence: CASSQDLAGVANEQFF. Here the CDR3 DNA reads TGTGCCAGCAGCCAAGATTTAGCGGGAGTCGCCAATGAGCAGTTCTTC.

This clone was counted between two and nine times. This sequence joins TRBV2 and TRBJ2-7; the D is unclear. Trimming shortened V by 4 bases and J by 6 bases, and 4 bases separated the two germline ends. Per the germline V gene, CDR1 is SNHLY and CDR2 is FYNNEI. CDR3 size: 10 residues. This CDR3 is CASSAIEQYF. In DNA, the CDR3 is TGTGCCAGCAGTGCAATCGAGCAGTACTTC.

The V and J genes are TRBV27 and TRBJ2-1; 13 nucleotides align to TRBD2. This CDR3 comprises 15 residues. Unmatched junction bases numbered 6, after V lost 5 bases and J lost 8 bases. Per germline, CDR1 MNHEY and CDR2 SMNVEV (reference sequence). CDR3 in amino acids: CASSPRTSGSYEQFF. CDR3 DNA: TGTGCCAGCAGTCCCCGGACTAGCGGGAGCTATGAGCAGTTCTTC.

The rearrangement links TRBV10-3 to TRBJ1-2; 7 positions match TRBD1. Germline loops: CDR1 ENHRY, CDR2 SYGVKD. V lost 6 bases and J lost 6; bases outside the gene matches: 7. The CDR3 length is 13 residues. The CDR3, as DNA: TGTGCCATCAGAGTGGCCGGGACAGATGGCTACACCTTC. Amino acids: CAIRVAGTDGYTF.

V and J are TRBV11-3 and TRBJ2-1, with 10 bases that match TRBD2. Per germline, CDR1 SGHNT and CDR2 YENEEA. V was clipped by 1 base and J by 8 bases; unmatched bases: 8. This CDR3 is 16 amino acids long. CDR3 DNA sequence: TGTGCCAGCAGCTTAGGGGCTAGCGGGGGTCTGGATGAGCAGTTCTTC. Translation gives CASSLGASGGLDEQFF.

The V gene is TRBV6-5, the J gene TRBJ1-1, with 7 bases matching TRBD1. Germline CDR1 and CDR2: MNHEY and SVGAGI. The V segment lost 7 bases and the J segment 4 bases; nucleotides outside the gene matches: 12. CDR3 length equals 15 residues. DNA of the CDR3: TGTGCCAGCATAGAGGGGGCCTTACGAAGCACTGAAGCTTTCTTT. Translation gives CASIEGALRSTEAFF.

In this sample, this clone turned up once. J is TRBJ2-1 and V is TRBV29-1; D unclear. Trimming pared 6 bases from V and 8 bases from J, leaving 2 bases between. The CDR3 is 8 amino acids. CDR1 is SQVTM and CDR2 is ANQGSEA in the germline V gene. The CDR3 loop is CSVDEQFF. In DNA form, the CDR3 reads TGCAGCGTCGATGAGCAGTTCTTC.

The CDR3 spells CASSPIREATNEKLFF. The CDR3 DNA reads TGTGCCAGCTCACCAATTCGGGAGGCAACTAATGAAAAACTGTTTTTT. J is TRBJ1-4 and V is TRBV18; the D is unclear. The CDR3 spans 16 residues. Germline V lookup: CDR1 KGHSH, CDR2 LQKENI. The germline V and J ends were trimmed by 2 bases and 0 bases, with 10 bases remaining between them.

The V and J genes are TRBV5-1 and TRBJ1-2; the match to TRBD1 covers 9 bases. Germline V gene sequence: CDR1 SGHRS, CDR2 YFSETQ. The CDR3 has 16 residues. The J segment lost 1 base and the V segment lost 2 bases, leaving 6 bases of the junction unmatched. The CDR3 here is CASSLGDRAVNYGYTF. Here the CDR3 DNA reads TGCGCCAGCAGCTTAGGGGACAGGGCGGTTAACTATGGCTACACCTTC.

CDR3 nucleotide sequence: TGTGCCACCAGTGACTCCCGGGACTATATGCCAGATACGCAGTATTTT. Its translation: CATSDSRDYMPDTQYF. This rearrangement joins TRBV24-1 to TRBJ2-3; 7 bases align to TRBD2. The CDR3 runs 16 residues. In germline, CDR1 is KGHDR, CDR2 SFDVKD. Trimming took 4 bases from V and 4 from J; bases not matched to a gene: 10.

This sequence joins TRBV10-2 and TRBJ2-7; 8 bases are a match to TRBD2. This CDR3 has 14 amino acids. J was trimmed by 1 base and V by 6 bases; bases with no gene match: 5. Looked up from germline, CDR1 is WSHSY and CDR2 is SAAADI. CDR3 amino acids: CASRLSGASYEQYF. In DNA form, the CDR3 reads TGCGCCAGCAGACTTAGCGGGGCTTCCTACGAGCAGTACTTC.

The chain is built from TRBV7-8 and TRBJ2-3; 9 bases are shared with TRBD2. The CDR3 has 15 amino acids. The V gene end was trimmed by 1 base and the J gene end by 4 bases; junction bases not matched to a gene: 3. Germline-derived CDR1 and CDR2 are SGHVS and FQNEAQ. The CDR3 nucleotides are TGTGCCAGCAGCTTAGTAGCGGGAGCCCCAGATACGCAGTATTTT. This sequence encodes CASSLVAGAPDTQYF.

The V and J genes are TRBV21-1 and TRBJ2-5; the table gives TRBD2 as D, unverified against the DNA. TRBV21-1 is a pseudogene. The CDR3 totals 13 residues. CDR3 in amino acids: CASNKTSSETQYF. CDR3 in DNA: TGTGCCAGCAACAAGACTAGTTCGGAGACCCAGTACTTC.

The J gene is TRBJ1-2, the V gene TRBV7-8; 7 bases map to TRBD1. With V trimmed by 5 bases and J by 5 bases, 8 bases remained unmatched. The CDR3 runs 14 residues. The V gene's germline CDR1 is SGHVS and CDR2 FQNEAQ. The CDR3 loop reads CASSTIGTDYGYTF. The CDR3 bases are TGTGCCAGCAGCACAATCGGGACAGATTATGGCTACACCTTC. Full variable domain (outside the CDR3, taken from reference TRBV7-8 and TRBJ1-2): GAGVSQSPRYKVAKRGQDVALRCDPISGHVSLFWYQQALGQGPEFLTYFQNEAQLDKSGLPSDRFFAERPEGSVSTLKIQRTQQEDSAVYLCASSTIGTDYGYTFGSGTRLTVV.